The 2 T cell receptor beta chains given below trace back to one sample, sequenced in a study of blood T cells in healthy people across ages. Primed by a sample-barcoded 5' primer and a J-beta primer mix, a second PCR proceeded for 7 to 11 cycles. TCRdb reprocessed the 5' RACE reads via MiXCR and lists one record per CDR3 protein. The sample carries more than 1,400,000 distinct CDR3 sequences, approximately 40% recorded once. Sequencing was done on a sample of blood. These receptors came from a woman aged 18-29 years in good health.

The rearrangement links TRBV18 to TRBJ2-1; 7 nucleotides align to TRBD2. V trimming: 10 bases; J trimming: 7 bases; junction bases outside the gene matches: 22. CDR3 length equals 17 residues. Germline CDR1 KGHSH, CDR2 LQKENI. The CDR3 protein is CATQPVFYPTGRNEQFF. The CDR3 DNA reads TGTGCCACCCAACCTGTTTTTTACCCAACCGGGAGGAATGAGCAGTTCTTC.

The chain combines TRBV7-9 with TRBJ2-1, with 9 nucleotides matching TRBD1. Germline CDR1 and CDR2: SEHNR and FQNEAQ (reference sequence). CDR3 length equals 15 residues. The J segment lost 3 bases and the V segment lost 7 bases, leaving 7 bases of the junction unmatched. The CDR3 region is CASIIGDRVYNEQFF. The CDR3 region has the DNA TGTGCCAGCATCATAGGGGACAGGGTCTACAATGAGCAGTTCTTC.